This T cell receptor beta chain was documented in a study of T cells after yellow fever vaccination. On the study more broadly: The authors sorted the EM, EMRA, CM and Tscm memory subsets using CD3, CD45RA, CCR7 and CD95.

TCRdb reanalysed the 5' RACE reads using MiXCR and keeps one entry per CDR3 protein. Of roughly 28,000 distinct CDR3 sequences listed, over 3.5% are singletons. This clonotype came up a few times. General study points: Compared with primary, the secondary response was weaker and peaked at day 5, not 15. Although most clonotypes did not, a small share appeared in both CD4 and CD8 compartments. Among primary-vaccination clones, most reappeared after the booster, at 95% to 96% for CD4 and under 90% for CD8.

The CDR3 consists of 14 residues. Trimming stripped 6 bases from V and 4 bases from J, with 15 bases between. Germline V gives CDR1 LGHDT, CDR2 YNNKEL (reference sequence). V gene TRBV3-1 combines with J gene TRBJ1-1; the D gene is possibly TRBD1 (5 bases). The TCR sequence derives from a young man who received the YFV17D yellow fever vaccine. The specimen was PBMCs, either bulk or a sorted T-cell subset (CD4+, CD8+, memory, or dextramer-sorted; not recorded which), collected on the day of the yellow fever booster vaccination. The CDR3 sequence: CASRTLGVATEAFF. CDR3 sequence (DNA): TGTGCCAGCAGGACCTTAGGGGTGGCCACTGAAGCTTTCTTT.